This T cell receptor beta chain comes out of a study of OX40 agonist ivuxolimab in advanced cancers. Findings and caveats of the study: Among the nonresponders, some also had low normalized T-cell clonal expansion. On average, CD8+ T cells showed a greater number of expanded clones than CD4+.

To note about this clone: Its antigen is unidentified.

V lost 4 bases, J lost 5 bases, and 6 bases stayed unmatched. The germline V gene has CDR1 SGHRS and CDR2 YFSETQ. This CDR3 has 15 residues. Measured with immunoSEQ multiplex PCR; TCRdb has only the in-frame clones, and not every one. Of 40,000 to 60,000 clones in the sample, 88% were seen once. This sequence joins TRBV5-1 and TRBJ2-1, with 10 bases lining up with TRBD2. The sample consisted of CD4+ or CD8+ T cells sorted from blood, taken in a trial of the OX40 agonist ivuxolimab. The receptor's source is an adult with an advanced solid tumor such as melanoma, head and neck, liver or kidney cancer. The CDR3 here is CASSLPSGGNNEQFF. The CDR3 nucleotides read TGCGCCAGCAGCCTCCCTAGCGGGGGCAACAATGAGCAGTTCTTC.